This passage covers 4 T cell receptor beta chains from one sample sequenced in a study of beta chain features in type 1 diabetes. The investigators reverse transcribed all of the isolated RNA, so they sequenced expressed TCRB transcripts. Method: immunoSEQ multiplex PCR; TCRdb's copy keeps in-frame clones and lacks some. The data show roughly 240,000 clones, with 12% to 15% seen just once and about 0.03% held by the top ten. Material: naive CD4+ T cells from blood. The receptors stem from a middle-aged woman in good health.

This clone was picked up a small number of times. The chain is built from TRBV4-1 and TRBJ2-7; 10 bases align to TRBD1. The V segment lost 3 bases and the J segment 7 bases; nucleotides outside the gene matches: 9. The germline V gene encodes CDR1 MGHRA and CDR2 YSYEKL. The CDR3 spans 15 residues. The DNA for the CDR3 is TGCGCCAGCAGCCACGCAGACAGGGGGCGCGAAGAGCAGTACTTC. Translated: CASSHADRGREEQYF.

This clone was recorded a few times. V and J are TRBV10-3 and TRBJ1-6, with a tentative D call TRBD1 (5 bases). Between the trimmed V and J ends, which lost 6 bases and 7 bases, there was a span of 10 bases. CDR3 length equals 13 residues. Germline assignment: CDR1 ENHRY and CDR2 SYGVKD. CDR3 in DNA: TGTGCCATCAGGACGCAGGGAAATTCACCCCTCCACTTT. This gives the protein CAIRTQGNSPLHF.

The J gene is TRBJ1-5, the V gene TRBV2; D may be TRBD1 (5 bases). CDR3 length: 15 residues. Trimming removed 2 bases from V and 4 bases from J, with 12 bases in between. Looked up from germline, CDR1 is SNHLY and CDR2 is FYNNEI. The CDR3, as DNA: TGTGCCAGCAGTGAACGGGGGGGAGGGAATCAGCCCCAGCATTTT. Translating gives CASSERGGGNQPQHF.

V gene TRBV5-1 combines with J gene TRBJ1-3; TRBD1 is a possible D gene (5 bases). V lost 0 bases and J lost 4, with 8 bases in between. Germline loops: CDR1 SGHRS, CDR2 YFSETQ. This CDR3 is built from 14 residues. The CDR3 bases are TGCGCCAGCAGCTTGGAGGGGCTGGGAAACACCATATATTTT. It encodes CASSLEGLGNTIYF.